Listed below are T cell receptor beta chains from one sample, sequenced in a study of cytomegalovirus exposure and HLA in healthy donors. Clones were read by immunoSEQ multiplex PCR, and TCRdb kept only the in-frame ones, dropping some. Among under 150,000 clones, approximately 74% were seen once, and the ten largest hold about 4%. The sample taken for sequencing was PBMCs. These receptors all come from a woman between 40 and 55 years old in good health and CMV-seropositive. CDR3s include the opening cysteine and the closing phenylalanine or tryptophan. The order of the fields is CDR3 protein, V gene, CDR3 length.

CASSSWTGPNEKLFF,TRBV6-5,15
CASSPSTEAFF,TRBV14,11
CASSQVGQDNQPQHF,TRBV4-1,15
CSVGLQTDASGEQYF,TRBV29-1,15
CASRGAGGHETQYF,TRBV2,14
CASSWLAGYKGVYF,TRBV7-7,14
CASRSLLANEQFF,TRBV6-6,13
CASSESRAGAYGYTF,TRBV6-1,15
CASSPLQTGDGYTF,TRBV27,14
CASSLELRGGEAFF,TRBV27,14
CAWSATGGQPQHF,TRBV30,13
CSSSLLLTQYF,TRBV7-9,11
CSVAKSSGNTIYF,TRBV29-1,13
CASVSGTTTGCNEQFF,TRBV10-1,16
CSAGTGTYEQYF,TRBV29-1,12
CASSLGRDNQPQHF,TRBV5-8,14
CASSLLNTYEQYF,TRBV5-8,13
CASSIRRNTEAFF,TRBV19,13
CAQSLGALNTGELFF,TRBV30,15
CASRRWGQGVSYEQYF,TRBV11-2,16
CASSLGQGLYEQYF,TRBV5-1,14
CASSPGTGESEQYF,TRBV19,14
CASSLRQGGKNIQYF,TRBV27,15
CASSEQPGAWYEQYF,TRBV6-1,15
CASSSFFSGTEIMNTEAFF,TRBV18,19
CASSLMRGPKNIQYF,TRBV7-2,15
CASSLQGASTEAFF,TRBV7-6,14
CASATGFFSGNTMYF,TRBV12-5,15
CASSIPLVLPNEQFF,TRBV19,15
CASSLAGMNNQPQHF,TRBV27,15
CASSFQNQGRYGYTF,TRBV21-1,15
CASSRGTGTFNEQFF,TRBV6-1,15
CASTPSGSSYNEQFF,TRBV7-9,15
CSVAGKGYTF,TRBV29-1,10
CASSLVLAGAGEQYF,TRBV5-6,15
CASSWPSGGANNEQFF,TRBV7-8,16
CASSQDLYTQYF,TRBV14,12
CASSTAGGPREQFF,TRBV9,14
CSVEASGRAWEQYF,TRBV29-1,14
CASSDHTGLSNQPQHF,TRBV25-1,16
CAVLVGGANSYGYTF,TRBV19,15
CASSEEARQFF,TRBV6-1,11
CASSPQGSGNTIYF,TRBV18,14
CASSSGLAINEQYF,TRBV11-2,14
CASSPLHEGDTQYF,TRBV5-1,14